This TCR beta chain was captured by sequencing in a study of T cells expressing NK-cell markers (dated by TCRdb to about 2020). Regarding the research as a whole: About eight donors provided sorted CD3+CD56+NKG2C+, CD3+CD56+NKG2C- and CD3+CD56-NKG2C+ T-cell subsets, whose TCR beta-chain repertoires were profiled. The eight sequenced donors were randomly selected healthy volunteers, three men and five women. Among the eight sequenced donors, seven were HCMV-seropositive and one was HCMV-seronegative. Sequencing of the libraries produced 2 x 150 bp reads on Illumina HiSeq 2000/2500, MiSeq or NextSeq.

HCMV serostatus was determined by detecting HCMV-specific IgG in serum with a commercial ELISA kit. Peripheral blood mononuclear cells were isolated from blood by Ficoll density gradient centrifugation. General study outcomes and caveats: Whether the expanded NKG2C-expressing T cell clones were specific for HCMV antigens was left unclear. Those dominant clonotypes were again the most abundant among CD3+CD56-NKG2C+ cells in a handful of donors, at 28.3-60.1%. In a handful of donors, the dominant CD3+CD56+NKG2C+ clonotypes were found to rank among the top 10 CD8+ clonotypes and to make up about 1.0-7.5% of CD8+ T cells.

Sequencing was performed on an Illumina HiSeq 2000. The TCR beta cDNA libraries were made using 5'RACE template switching, a step that added both a universal primer site and unique molecular identifiers. Synthesis of cDNA was primed from the TCR beta constant segment and was followed by two consecutive PCR amplification steps. From the authors' description of their analysis: Reads were demultiplexed and grouped by UMI with MIGEC, and clonotypes were assembled and quantified with MiTCR. To exclude erroneous sequences, any TCR cDNA sequence not supported by at least two reads was discarded. The tcR package was used for downstream repertoire analysis, and clonotypes were matched between fractions using CDR3 nucleotide sequence together with V segment. VDJmatch was used to annotate antigen specificity against VDJdb, with one amino acid substitution in CDR3 permitted. After reprocessing by TCRdb, each CDR3 protein sequence is one entry, and no DNA is given. The V and J calls here are based on TCRdb, not the publication. This specimen's table enumerates about 110,000 distinct CDR3 sequences. About 18% of the sample comes from the top ten.

As concerns this clonotype: Its specific antigen is unknown.

Sequencing input: blood T cells: a sorted CD56 or NKG2C T cell subset, CD4+ or CD8+ T cells, or bulk PBMC T cells (not recorded which). This sequence originates from a woman aged 18 to 75 in good health.

The CDR3: CASSFLSDTQYF. Recombination connected TRBV12-3 or TRBV12-4 to TRBJ2-3. The CDR3 contains 12 residues, cysteine and phenylalanine counted. DNA was not recorded.